The entry below gives a single T cell receptor beta chain sequence along with its context. This PCR relied on a set of 60 Vbeta primers and 13 Jbeta primers. Clones were sequenced by immunoSEQ multiplex PCR, and TCRdb holds only the in-frame ones, with some missing. The sample contains about 110,000 clones, 73% of which appear only once. The data were obtained in a study of cytomegalovirus exposure and HLA in healthy donors. The germline V gene has CDR1 SEHNR and CDR2 FQNEAQ (reference sequence). The CDR3 covers 18 residues. The ends were cut back, 0 bases at V and 0 bases at J, with 15 bases in the middle.

The sequence came from a man between 35 and 55 years old in good health and CMV-seronegative. The rearrangement links TRBV7-9 to TRBJ1-5; tentative D call: TRBD1 (5 bases). The source material was PBMCs. The CDR3 region is CASSLAVSGGLSNQPQHF. The CDR3 DNA reads TGTGCCAGCAGCTTAGCGGTGAGCGGGGGACTTAGCAATCAGCCCCAGCATTTT.